A single sample is the source of the 25 T cell receptor beta chains below, sequenced in a study of blood T cell repertoires in COVID-19. The assay was immunoSEQ multiplex PCR, and TCRdb's table has in-frame clones only and misses some. Of some 400,000 clones in the sample, just under 90% were seen once. Material for sequencing was PBMCs or T cells enriched from blood (not recorded which). These receptors all stem from a woman aged 25 to 39 who had recovered from COVID-19.

The chain carries TRBV7-2 and TRBJ2-7, with a possible D match to TRBD2 (5 bases). V was trimmed by 2 bases and J by 4 bases, leaving 12 bases between them. Looked up from germline, CDR1 is SGHTA and CDR2 is FQGNSA. The CDR3 is made up of 14 amino acids. The CDR3 bases are TGTGCCAGCAGCTTAATGTATCGGGATTACGAGCAGTACTTC. This sequence encodes CASSLMYRDYEQYF.

The rearrangement links TRBV7-8 to TRBJ1-1, with 11 bases fitting TRBD1. Per the germline V gene, CDR1 is SGHVS and CDR2 is FQNEAQ. This CDR3 has 16 residues. The trim removed 5 bases at V and 3 bases at J, leaving 8 bases unmatched. CDR3 protein: CASSPRTGGPYTEAFF. CDR3 in DNA: TGTGCCAGCAGCCCGCGGACAGGGGGCCCTTACACTGAAGCTTTCTTT.

This rearrangement joins TRBV4-2 to TRBJ2-1, with 10 positions matching TRBD2. Germline V CDR1 and CDR2: LGHNA, YNFKEQ. V lost 2 bases, J lost 7 bases, and 5 bases stayed unmatched. CDR3 length: 15 residues. The CDR3 DNA reads as TGTGCCAGCAGCCAAAAACTAGCGGGGACGAATGAGCAGTTCTTC. This encodes CASSQKLAGTNEQFF.

The chain uses TRBV24-1 and TRBJ2-1; 8 bases line up with TRBD2. Germline V gene data show CDR1 as KGHDR and CDR2 as SFDVKD. The ends lost 9 bases at V and 2 bases at J; junction bases unmatched: 5. The CDR3 length is 14 residues. In nucleotides, the CDR3 is TGTGCCACCTCTGGCGGGGGGCCCTACAATGAGCAGTTCTTC. Translated: CATSGGGPYNEQFF.

The sample holds a few counts of this clone. Other DNA sequences within the sample encode an identical CDR3. The V call is TRBV12-3 or TRBV12-4, the J call TRBJ1-1; D perhaps matches TRBD1 (5 bases). V lost 4 bases, J lost 1 base, and 7 bases lay in between. This CDR3 comprises 13 residues. CDR3 in amino acids: CASSSGGNTEAFF. The DNA of the CDR3 is TGTGCCAGCAGTTCCGGGGGGAACACTGAAGCTTTCTTT.

V and J are TRBV27 and TRBJ1-1; tentatively, D is TRBD1 (5 bases). V was shortened by 7 bases and J by 5 bases, with 8 bases between the two germline ends. The CDR3 sequence is 11 residues long. Germline loops: CDR1 MNHEY, CDR2 SMNVEV (reference sequence). The CDR3 is CASIRGTEAFF. CDR3 nucleotide sequence: TGTGCCAGCATAAGGGGAACTGAAGCTTTCTTT.

The chain couples TRBV19 to TRBJ1-1, with D unresolved. Trimming removed 1 base from V and 1 base from J, with 4 bases in between. Germline CDR1 and CDR2: LNHDA and SQIVND (reference sequence). CDR3 size: 13 residues. Here the CDR3 reads CASSIGQNTEAFF. The DNA for the CDR3 is TGTGCCAGTAGTATAGGGCAGAACACTGAAGCTTTCTTT.

The CDR3 sequence is CASSEVRGRNYGYTF. DNA for the CDR3: TGTGCCAGCAGTGAAGTGAGAGGTAGGAACTATGGCTACACCTTC. The V call is TRBV6-1, the J call TRBJ1-2; D call uncertain. From germline, CDR1 is MNHNS and CDR2 SASEGT. V lost 1 base, J lost 2 bases, and 11 bases lay in between. This CDR3 is 15 amino acids long.

This chain joins TRBV15 and TRBJ1-5, with 9 bases identical to TRBD1. The J segment lost 5 bases and the V segment lost 10 bases, leaving 9 bases of the junction unmatched. The germline gives CDR1 LNHNV, CDR2 YYDKDF (reference sequence). CDR3 length equals 14 residues. CDR3 bases: TGTGCCAGCGGGACAGGGTTTAATGATCAGCCCCAGCATTTT. It translates to CASGTGFNDQPQHF. The full variable domain, rest sourced from reference TRBV15 and TRBJ1-5, is DAMVIQNPRYQVTQFGKPVTLSCSQTLNHNVMYWYQQKSSQAPKLLFHYYDKDFNNEADTPDNFQSRRPNTSFCFLDIRSPGLGDTAMYLCASGTGFNDQPQHFGDGTRLSIL.

A few counts support this clone. This chain connects TRBV12-3 or TRBV12-4 to TRBJ2-7, with a tentative D call TRBD2 (5 bases). V shed 6 bases and J shed 3 bases, with 9 bases lying between them. This CDR3 is built from 12 residues. In DNA, the CDR3 is TGTGCCAGCAGCGGGAATAGCTACGAGCAGTACTTC. Translating gives CASSGNSYEQYF.

This chain joins TRBV2 and TRBJ2-3, with a tentative D call TRBD1 (6 bases). The V end lost 4 bases, the J end lost 5 bases, and 16 bases lay between the germline ends. There are 15 residues in the CDR3. CDR1 is SNHLY and CDR2 is FYNNEI in the germline V gene. The CDR3 nucleotides read TGTGCCAGCAGTGTAGCCGGACAGCAGGTAGATACGCAGTATTTT. This codes for CASSVAGQQVDTQYF.

V gene TRBV6-4 combines with J gene TRBJ2-2; D perhaps matches TRBD2 (5 bases). Germline values: CDR1 MRHNA, CDR2 SNTAGT. V was cut by 4 bases and J by 5 bases, with 11 bases left in between. The CDR3 extends over 14 amino acids. The CDR3 is CASSASPGTGELFF. In nucleotides, the CDR3 is TGTGCCAGCAGTGCCTCCCCGGGGACCGGGGAGCTGTTTTTT.

The J gene is TRBJ2-7, the V gene TRBV6-5; 8 bases line up with TRBD1. The germline V gene encodes CDR1 MNHEY and CDR2 SVGAGI. V lost 9 bases, J lost 4 bases, and 14 bases stayed unmatched. The CDR3 contains 15 residues. CDR3 DNA sequence: TGTGCCAGTCGGGCGGAGACAGGGGCTTGGTACGAGCAGTACTTC. This codes for CASRAETGAWYEQYF.

This chain joins TRBV6-5 and TRBJ1-1, with D unresolved. This CDR3 spans 12 amino acids. Per the germline V gene, CDR1 is MNHEY and CDR2 is SVGAGI. Trimming left V 11 bases short and J 4 bases short, with 14 bases between. The DNA for the CDR3 is TGTGCCGTCCGGGTTTCGGTCACTGAAGCTTTCTTT. It encodes CAVRVSVTEAFF.

V is TRBV28 and J is TRBJ1-2, with D unclear. V dropped 1 base and J dropped 8 bases, with 5 bases sitting between them. This CDR3 spans 11 amino acids. CDR1 and CDR2 (germline): MDHEN, SYDVKM. The CDR3 nucleotides read TGTGCCAGCAGTTTATATCAGGGCTACACCTTC. Residues: CASSLYQGYTF.

Details on this clone: Different DNA sequences within this sample yield the same CDR3. The CDR3 DNA reads TGTGCCAGCAGCTTTGACAGAGACAATGAGCAGTTCTTC. It translates to CASSFDRDNEQFF. The chain recombines TRBV7-3 with TRBJ2-1, with TRBD1 as a possible D gene (5 bases). Trimming took off 3 bases at V and 5 bases at J, with 8 bases between the two ends. This CDR3 is built from 13 residues. Germline CDR1 and CDR2: SGHTA and FQGTGA.

CDR3 residues: CASGGSGRASYNEQFF. The DNA for the CDR3 is TGTGCCAGCGGGGGTAGCGGGAGGGCCTCCTACAATGAGCAGTTCTTC. V gene TRBV13 combines with J gene TRBJ2-1, with 11 bases aligning to TRBD2. The V gene's germline CDR1 is PRHDT and CDR2 FYEKMQ (reference sequence). The V gene end was trimmed by 8 bases and the J gene end by 0 bases; junction bases not matched to a gene: 6. This CDR3 spans 16 amino acids.

About this clone: Without the conserved terminal phenylalanine or tryptophan, this CDR3 likely stems from a read error. The DNA is left out, because the CDR3 cannot be placed on it with certainty; the CDR3 is given as TCRdb lists it. CDR3 residues: CASTSREG. The gene calls are TRBV5-4 and TRBJ1-1. The CDR3 sequence runs 8 residues, both termini included. Looked up from germline, CDR1 is SGHNT and CDR2 is YYREEE (reference sequence).

The chain has TRBV5-4 and TRBJ2-3; maybe TRBD2 (5 bases). With 0 bases removed from V and 2 bases from J, the gap between germline ends came to 13 bases. Germline V lookup: CDR1 SGHNT, CDR2 YYREEE (reference sequence). This CDR3 contains 16 residues. CDR3 sequence reads: CASSLGAERLTDTQYF. The CDR3 DNA reads as TGTGCCAGCAGCTTGGGAGCGGAGCGCCTCACAGATACGCAGTATTTT.

The rearrangement uses TRBV27 and TRBJ1-4; D may be TRBD1 (5 bases). Trimming removed 0 bases at V and 8 bases at J, with 13 bases between. Per germline, CDR1 MNHEY and CDR2 SMNVEV (reference sequence). CDR3 length: 15 amino acids. The CDR3 region has the DNA TGTGCCAGCAGTTTATCGAGGGTCGGGGGAGAAAAACTGTTTTTT. Its protein is CASSLSRVGGEKLFF.

The chain joins TRBV9 to TRBJ1-1, with 7 bases fitting TRBD1. V was clipped by 4 bases and J by 11 bases; unmatched bases: 14. CDR1 is SGDLS and CDR2 is YYNGEE in the germline V gene. The CDR3 loop spans 14 amino acids. The CDR3 sequence: CASSPWDRVRGAFF. CDR3 DNA: TGTGCCAGCAGCCCCTGGGACAGAGTAAGAGGGGCTTTCTTT.

This chain connects TRBV5-1 to TRBJ1-3; 7 bases agree with TRBD1. Germline loops: CDR1 SGHRS, CDR2 YFSETQ. J was trimmed by 0 bases and V by 4 bases; bases with no gene match: 13. The CDR3 sequence is 18 residues long. The CDR3 here is CASSLKTGFPSSGNTIYF. Here the CDR3 DNA reads TGCGCCAGCAGCCTCAAGACAGGGTTTCCGAGCTCTGGAAACACCATATATTTT.

Worth noting for this clone: This sample includes further DNA sequences coding for the same CDR3. The chain has TRBV7-2 and TRBJ1-6; D not certain. Trimming removed 4 bases from V and 4 bases from J, with 5 bases in between. The CDR3 spans 13 residues. Germline V gene lookup returns CDR1 SGHTA and CDR2 FQGNSA. CDR3 sequence reads: CASSSTYNSPLHF. CDR3 coding DNA: TGTGCCAGCAGCTCCACTTATAATTCACCCCTCCACTTT.

The V call is TRBV7-9, the J call TRBJ2-1; possible D gene TRBD2, 6 bases. The CDR3 is 14 amino acids. Germline V CDR1 and CDR2: SEHNR, FQNEAQ (reference sequence). Trimming took 1 base from V and 10 from J, leaving 14 bases between them. The CDR3 coding sequence is TGTGCCAGCAGCTTAGTGCAGGGACTTGGAGAGCAGTTCTTC. It encodes CASSLVQGLGEQFF.

This chain connects TRBV5-1 to TRBJ2-5, with D perhaps matching TRBD1 (5 bases). The CDR3 is 13 residues long. Between the trimmed V and J ends, which lost 7 bases and 5 bases, there was a span of 15 bases. Germline CDR1 SGHRS, CDR2 YFSETQ. CDR3 nucleotides: TGCGCCAGCGGACCGACAGACTGGGAGACCCAGTACTTC. Its protein product is CASGPTDWETQYF.